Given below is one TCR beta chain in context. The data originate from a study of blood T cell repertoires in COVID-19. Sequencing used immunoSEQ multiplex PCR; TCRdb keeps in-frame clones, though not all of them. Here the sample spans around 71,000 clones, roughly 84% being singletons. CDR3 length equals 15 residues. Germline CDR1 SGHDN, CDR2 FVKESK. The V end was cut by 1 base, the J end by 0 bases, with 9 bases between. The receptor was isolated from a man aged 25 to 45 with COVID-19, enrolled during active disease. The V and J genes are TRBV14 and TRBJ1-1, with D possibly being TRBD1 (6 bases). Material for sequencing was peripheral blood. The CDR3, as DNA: TGTGCCAGCAGCCAAGTGACAGGCTTGAACACTGAAGCTTTCTTT. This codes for CASSQVTGLNTEAFF. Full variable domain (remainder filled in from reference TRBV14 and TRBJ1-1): EAGVTQFPSHSVIEKGQTVTLRCDPISGHDNLYWYRRVMGKEIKFLLHFVKESKQDESGMPNNRFLAERTGGTYSTLKVQPAELEDSGVYFCASSQVTGLNTEAFFGQGTRLTVV.